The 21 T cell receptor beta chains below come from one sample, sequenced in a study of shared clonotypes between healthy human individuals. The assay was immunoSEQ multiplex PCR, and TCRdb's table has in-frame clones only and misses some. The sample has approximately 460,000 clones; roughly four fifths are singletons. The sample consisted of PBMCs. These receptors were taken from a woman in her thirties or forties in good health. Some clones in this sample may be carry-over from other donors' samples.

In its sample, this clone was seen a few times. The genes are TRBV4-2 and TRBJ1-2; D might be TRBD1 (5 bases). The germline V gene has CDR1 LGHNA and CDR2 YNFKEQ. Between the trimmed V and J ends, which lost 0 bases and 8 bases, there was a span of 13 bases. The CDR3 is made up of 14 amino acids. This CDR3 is CASSQDGGQGGYTF. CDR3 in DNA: TGTGCCAGCAGCCAAGATGGTGGTCAGGGAGGCTACACCTTC.

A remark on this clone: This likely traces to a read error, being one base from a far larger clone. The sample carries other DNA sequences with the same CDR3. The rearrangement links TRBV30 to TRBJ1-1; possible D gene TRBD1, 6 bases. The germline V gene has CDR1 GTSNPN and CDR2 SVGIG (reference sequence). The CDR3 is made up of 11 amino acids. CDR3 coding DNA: TGTGCCTGGGGTGTACACAGGGCCGCTTTCTTT. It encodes CAWGVHRAAFF.

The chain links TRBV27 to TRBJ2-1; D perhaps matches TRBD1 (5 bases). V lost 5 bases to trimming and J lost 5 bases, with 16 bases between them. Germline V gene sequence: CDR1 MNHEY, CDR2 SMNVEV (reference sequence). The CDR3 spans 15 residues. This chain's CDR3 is CASSLTMDKHNEQFF. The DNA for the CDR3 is TGTGCCAGCAGTCTTACCATGGACAAACACAATGAGCAGTTCTTC.

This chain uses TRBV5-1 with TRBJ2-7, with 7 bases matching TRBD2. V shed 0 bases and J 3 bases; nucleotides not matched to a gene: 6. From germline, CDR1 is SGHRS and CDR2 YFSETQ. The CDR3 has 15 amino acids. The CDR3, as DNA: TGCGCCAGCAGCTTGGCCGGGCGGGAGTACTACGAGCAGTACTTC. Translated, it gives CASSLAGREYYEQYF.

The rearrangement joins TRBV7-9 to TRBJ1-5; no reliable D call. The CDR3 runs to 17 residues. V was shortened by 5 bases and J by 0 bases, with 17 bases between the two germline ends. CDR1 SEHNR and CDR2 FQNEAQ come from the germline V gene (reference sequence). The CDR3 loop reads CASSNRGIQHSNQPQHF. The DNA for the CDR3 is TGTGCCAGCAGCAATAGAGGCATCCAACATAGCAATCAGCCCCAGCATTTT.

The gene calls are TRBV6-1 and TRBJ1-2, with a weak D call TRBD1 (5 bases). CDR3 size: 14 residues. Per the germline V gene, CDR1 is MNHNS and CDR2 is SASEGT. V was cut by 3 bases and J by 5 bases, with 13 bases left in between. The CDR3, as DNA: TGTGCCAGCAGTGACGTAGGGGTGTGGTATGGCTACACCTTC. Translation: CASSDVGVWYGYTF.

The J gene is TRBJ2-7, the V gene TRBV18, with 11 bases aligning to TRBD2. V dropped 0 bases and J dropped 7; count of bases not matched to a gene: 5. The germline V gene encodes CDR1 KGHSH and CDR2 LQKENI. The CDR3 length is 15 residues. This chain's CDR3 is CASSPPGLAVEEQYF. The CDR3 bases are TGTGCCAGCTCACCACCGGGACTAGCGGTGGAAGAGCAGTACTTC.

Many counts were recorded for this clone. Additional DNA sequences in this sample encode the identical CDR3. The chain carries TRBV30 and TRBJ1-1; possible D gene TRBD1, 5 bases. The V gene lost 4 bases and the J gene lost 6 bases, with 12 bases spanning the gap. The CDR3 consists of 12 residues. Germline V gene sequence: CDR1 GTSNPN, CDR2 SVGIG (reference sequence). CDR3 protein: CAWTMGGPEAFF. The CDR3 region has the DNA TGTGCCTGGACAATGGGGGGACCTGAAGCTTTCTTT.

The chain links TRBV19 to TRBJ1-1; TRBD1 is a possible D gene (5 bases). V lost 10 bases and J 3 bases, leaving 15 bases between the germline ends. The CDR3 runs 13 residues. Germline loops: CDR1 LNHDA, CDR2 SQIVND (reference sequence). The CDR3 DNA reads TGTGCCACCGTAAGGCGGGGGTACACTGAAGCTTTCTTT. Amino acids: CATVRRGYTEAFF.

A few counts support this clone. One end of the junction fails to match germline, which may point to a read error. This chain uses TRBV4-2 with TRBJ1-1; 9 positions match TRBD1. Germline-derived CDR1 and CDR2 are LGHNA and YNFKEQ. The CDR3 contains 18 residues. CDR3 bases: TGTGCCGGCAGCCAAGAGGTGGCCGCGGGACAGGGAAACACTGAAGCTTTCTTT. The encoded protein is CAGSQEVAAGQGNTEAFF.

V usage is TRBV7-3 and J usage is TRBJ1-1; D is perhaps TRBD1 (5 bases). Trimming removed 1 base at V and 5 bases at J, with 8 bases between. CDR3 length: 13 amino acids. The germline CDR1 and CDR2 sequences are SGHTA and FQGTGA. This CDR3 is CASSLNEGTEAFF. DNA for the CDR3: TGTGCCAGCAGCTTAAACGAGGGGACTGAAGCTTTCTTT.

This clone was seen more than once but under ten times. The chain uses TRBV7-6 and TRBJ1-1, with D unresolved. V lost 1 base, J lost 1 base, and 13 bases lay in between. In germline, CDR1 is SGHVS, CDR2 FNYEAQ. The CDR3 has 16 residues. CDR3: CASSLDRATWNTEAFF. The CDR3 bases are TGTGCCAGCAGCTTAGATAGGGCCACCTGGAACACTGAAGCTTTCTTT.

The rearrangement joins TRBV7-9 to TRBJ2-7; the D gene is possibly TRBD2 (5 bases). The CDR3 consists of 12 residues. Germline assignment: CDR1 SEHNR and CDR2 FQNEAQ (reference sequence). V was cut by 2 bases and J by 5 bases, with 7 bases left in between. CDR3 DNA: TGTGCCAGCAGCTTACCGGGAAACGAGCAGTACTTC. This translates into CASSLPGNEQYF.

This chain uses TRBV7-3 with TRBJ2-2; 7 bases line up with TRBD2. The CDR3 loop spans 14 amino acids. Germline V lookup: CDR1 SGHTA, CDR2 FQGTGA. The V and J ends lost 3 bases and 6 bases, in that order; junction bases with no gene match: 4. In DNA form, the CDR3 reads TGTGCCAGCAGCTTGGGGAGGGAGGCCGGGGAGCTGTTTTTT. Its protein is CASSLGREAGELFF.

Written as DNA, the CDR3 is TGTGCCAGCAGCTTAGAACTAGGAGTCTACAATGAGCAGTTCTTC. This translates into CASSLELGVYNEQFF. This chain links TRBV7-3 with TRBJ2-1; D perhaps matches TRBD2 (5 bases). The V end was cut by 2 bases, the J end by 3 bases, with 11 bases between. The CDR3 contains 15 residues. The V gene's germline CDR1 is SGHTA and CDR2 FQGTGA.

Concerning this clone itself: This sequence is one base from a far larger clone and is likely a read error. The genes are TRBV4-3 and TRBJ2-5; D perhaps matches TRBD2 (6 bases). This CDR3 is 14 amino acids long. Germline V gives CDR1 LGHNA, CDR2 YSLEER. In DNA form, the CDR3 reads TGCGCCGGCAGCCAAGATGGGGAGGTAAAGACCCAGTACTTC. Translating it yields CAGSQDGEVKTQYF.

CDR3 coding DNA: TGTGCCAGCAGCTCGACGGATACCTACGAGCAGTACTTC. It is translated as CASSSTDTYEQYF. This rearrangement joins TRBV6-1 to TRBJ2-7; D gene ambiguous. CDR1 and CDR2 from the germline V gene are MNHNS and SASEGT. The V and J ends lost 6 bases and 2 bases respectively, with 11 bases between them. This CDR3 comprises 13 residues.

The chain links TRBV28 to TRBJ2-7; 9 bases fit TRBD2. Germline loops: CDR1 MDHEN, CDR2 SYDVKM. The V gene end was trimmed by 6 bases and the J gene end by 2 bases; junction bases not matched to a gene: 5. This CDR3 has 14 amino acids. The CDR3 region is CASRGASGTYEQYF. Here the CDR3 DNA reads TGTGCCAGCAGGGGGGCTAGCGGGACCTACGAGCAGTACTTC.

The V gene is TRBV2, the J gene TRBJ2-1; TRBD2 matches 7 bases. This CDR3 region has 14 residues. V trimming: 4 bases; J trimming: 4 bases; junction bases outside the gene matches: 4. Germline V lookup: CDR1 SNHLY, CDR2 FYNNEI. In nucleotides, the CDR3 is TGTGCCAGCAGTGGAGGGACTAAGTACAATGAGCAGTTCTTC. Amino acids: CASSGGTKYNEQFF.

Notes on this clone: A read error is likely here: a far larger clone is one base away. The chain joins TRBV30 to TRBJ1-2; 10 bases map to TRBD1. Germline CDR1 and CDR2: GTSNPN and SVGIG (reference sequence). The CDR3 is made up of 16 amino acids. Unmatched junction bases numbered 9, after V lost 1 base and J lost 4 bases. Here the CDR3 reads CAWSAGQGTPIYGYTF. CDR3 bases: TGTGCCTGGAGTGCGGGACAGGGGACTCCTATCTATGGCTACACCTTC.

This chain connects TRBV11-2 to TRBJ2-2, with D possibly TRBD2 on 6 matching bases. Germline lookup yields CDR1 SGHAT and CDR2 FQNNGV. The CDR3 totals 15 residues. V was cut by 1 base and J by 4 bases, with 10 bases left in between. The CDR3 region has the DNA TGTGCCAGCAGCTTAGGAGGGCGGGGCACCGGGGAGCTGTTTTTT. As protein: CASSLGGRGTGELFF.